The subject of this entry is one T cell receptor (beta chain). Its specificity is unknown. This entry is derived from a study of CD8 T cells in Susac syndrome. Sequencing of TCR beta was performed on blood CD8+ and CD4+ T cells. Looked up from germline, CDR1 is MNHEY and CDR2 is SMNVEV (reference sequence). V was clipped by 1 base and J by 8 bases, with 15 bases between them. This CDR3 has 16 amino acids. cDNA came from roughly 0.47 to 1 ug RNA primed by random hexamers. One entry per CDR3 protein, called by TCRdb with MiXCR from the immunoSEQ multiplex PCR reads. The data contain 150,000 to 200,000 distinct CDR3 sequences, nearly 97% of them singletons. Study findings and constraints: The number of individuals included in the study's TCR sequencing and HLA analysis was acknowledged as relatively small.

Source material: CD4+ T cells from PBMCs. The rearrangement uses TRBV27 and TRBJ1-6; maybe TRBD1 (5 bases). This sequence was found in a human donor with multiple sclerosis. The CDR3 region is CASSLYQGREDSPLHF. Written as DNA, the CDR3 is TGTGCCAGCAGTTTATATCAGGGTAGGGAGGATTCACCCCTCCACTTT.